This T cell receptor (beta chain) was profiled in a study of T cells after yellow fever vaccination. Overall study findings and caveats: Boosting was followed by the reappearance of most primary-vaccination clones (approximately 95% CD4, 70% to 90% CD8).

There are a few counts of this clonotype. The antigen remains undetermined. The V end was cut by 3 bases, the J end by 2 bases, with 14 bases between. This CDR3 contains 15 residues. CDR1 KGHSH and CDR2 LQKENI come from the germline V gene. One entry per CDR3 protein results from TCRdb running MiXCR on the 5' RACE reads. The table lists about 330,000 distinct CDR3 sequences, over 4% of them singletons. This TCR was recovered from a young man who received the YFV17D yellow fever vaccine. This specimen was PBMCs, taken 5 days after the yellow fever booster vaccination. The chain recombines TRBV18 with TRBJ2-7; the D gene is possibly TRBD2 (7 bases). CDR3 residues: CASSPSAGATYEQYF. For the CDR3, the DNA is TGTGCCAGCTCACCGTCTGCGGGGGCTACCTACGAGCAGTACTTC. Full variable domain (remainder filled in from reference TRBV18 and TRBJ2-7): NAGVMQNPRHLVRRRGQEARLRCSPMKGHSHVYWYRQLPEEGLKFMVYLQKENIIDESGMPKERFSAEFPKEGPSILRIQQVVRGDSAAYFCASSPSAGATYEQYFGPGTRLTVT.